The sequence of this TCR beta chain was determined in a study of control samples from healthy donors and cancer patients. Per germline, CDR1 KGHSH and CDR2 LQKENI. V was pared by 6 bases and J by 1 base, with 11 bases of the junction left unmatched. The CDR3 has 17 amino acids. Here immunoSEQ multiplex PCR was the method, and the copy in TCRdb shows in-frame clones only, minus some. The table shows roughly 170,000 clones, with over 80% occurring only once. J is TRBJ1-4 and V is TRBV18, with TRBD1 matching 7 bases. Input material: blood. The sequence was obtained from a young man in good health. The CDR3 DNA reads as TGTGCCAGCTCCCACTCGACAGGGACGGTAACTAATGAAAAACTGTTTTTT. This codes for CASSHSTGTVTNEKLFF.